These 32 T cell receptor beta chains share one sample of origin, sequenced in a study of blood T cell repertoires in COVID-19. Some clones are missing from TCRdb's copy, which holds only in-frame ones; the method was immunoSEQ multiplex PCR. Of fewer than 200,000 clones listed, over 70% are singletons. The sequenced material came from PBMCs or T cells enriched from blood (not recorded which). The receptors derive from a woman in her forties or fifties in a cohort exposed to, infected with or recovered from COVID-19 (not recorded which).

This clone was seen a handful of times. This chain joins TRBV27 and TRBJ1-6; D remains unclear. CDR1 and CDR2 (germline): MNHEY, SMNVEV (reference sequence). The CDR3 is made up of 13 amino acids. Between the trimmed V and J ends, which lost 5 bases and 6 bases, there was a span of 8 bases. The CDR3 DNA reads TGTGCCAGCAGTGAGGGAGGTAATTCACCCCTCCACTTT. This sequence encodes CASSEGGNSPLHF.

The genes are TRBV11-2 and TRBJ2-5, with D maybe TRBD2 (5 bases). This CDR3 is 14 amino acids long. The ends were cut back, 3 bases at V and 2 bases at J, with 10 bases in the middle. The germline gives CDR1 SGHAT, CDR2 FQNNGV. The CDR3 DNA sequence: TGTGCCAGCAGCTTTGGCGGGCAACAAGAGACCCAGTACTTC. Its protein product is CASSFGGQQETQYF.

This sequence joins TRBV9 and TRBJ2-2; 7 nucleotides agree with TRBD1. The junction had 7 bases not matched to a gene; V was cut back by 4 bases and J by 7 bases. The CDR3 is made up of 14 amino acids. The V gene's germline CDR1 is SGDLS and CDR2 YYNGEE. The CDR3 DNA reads TGTGCCAGCAGCCCAAAGGGGGCGGGCGGGGAGCTGTTTTTT. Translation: CASSPKGAGGELFF.

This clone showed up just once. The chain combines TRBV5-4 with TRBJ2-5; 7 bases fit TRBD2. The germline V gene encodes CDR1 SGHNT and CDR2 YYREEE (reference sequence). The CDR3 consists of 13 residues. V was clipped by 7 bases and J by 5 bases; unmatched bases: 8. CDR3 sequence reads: CASGRTRRETQYF. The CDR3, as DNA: TGTGCCAGCGGAAGGACTAGGAGGGAGACCCAGTACTTC.

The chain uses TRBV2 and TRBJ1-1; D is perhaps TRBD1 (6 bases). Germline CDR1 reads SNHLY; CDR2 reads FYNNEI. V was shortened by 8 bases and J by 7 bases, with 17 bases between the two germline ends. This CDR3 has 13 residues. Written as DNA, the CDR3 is TGTGCCAGCGCCGGGGGCGGGGGGTTTGAAGCTTTCTTT. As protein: CASAGGGGFEAFF. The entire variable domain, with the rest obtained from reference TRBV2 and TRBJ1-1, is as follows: EPEVTQTPSHQVTQMGQEVILRCVPISNHLYFYWYRQILGQKVEFLVSFYNNEISEKSEIFDDQFSVERPDGSNFTLKIRSTKLEDSAMYFCASAGGGGFEAFFGQGTRLTVV.

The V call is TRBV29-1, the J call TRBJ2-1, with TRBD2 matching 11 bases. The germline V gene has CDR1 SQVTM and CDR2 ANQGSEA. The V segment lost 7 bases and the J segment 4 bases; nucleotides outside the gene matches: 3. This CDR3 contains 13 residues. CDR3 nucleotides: TGCAGCGGCACTAGCGGGGGATACAATGAGCAGTTCTTC. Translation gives CSGTSGGYNEQFF.

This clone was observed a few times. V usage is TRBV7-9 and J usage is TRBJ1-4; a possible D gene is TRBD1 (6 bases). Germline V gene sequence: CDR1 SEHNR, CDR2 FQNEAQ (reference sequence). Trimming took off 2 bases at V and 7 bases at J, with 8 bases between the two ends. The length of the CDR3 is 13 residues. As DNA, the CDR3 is TGTGCCAGCAGCTTAAGACAGGTTGAAAAACTGTTTTTT. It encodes CASSLRQVEKLFF.

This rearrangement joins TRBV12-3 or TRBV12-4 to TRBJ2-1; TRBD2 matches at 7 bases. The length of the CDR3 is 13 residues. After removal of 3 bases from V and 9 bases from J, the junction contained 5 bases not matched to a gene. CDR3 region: CASSFERGAEQFF. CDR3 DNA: TGTGCCAGCAGTTTTGAGCGGGGTGCTGAGCAGTTCTTC.

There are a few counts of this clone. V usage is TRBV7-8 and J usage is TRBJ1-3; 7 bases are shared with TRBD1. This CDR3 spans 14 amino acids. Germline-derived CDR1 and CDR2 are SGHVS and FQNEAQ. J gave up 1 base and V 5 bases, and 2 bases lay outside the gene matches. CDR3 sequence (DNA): TGTGCCAGCAGCACACAGGGGTCTGGAAACACCATATATTTT. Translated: CASSTQGSGNTIYF.

The CDR3 here is CASRYLPTGNYGYTF. The CDR3 nucleotides read TGTGCCAGTAGATACCTTCCGACAGGGAACTATGGCTACACCTTC. V and J are TRBV19 and TRBJ1-2; 7 positions match TRBD1. With V trimmed by 6 bases and J by 2 bases, 9 bases remained unmatched. Germline-derived CDR1 and CDR2 are LNHDA and SQIVND (reference sequence). The CDR3 covers 15 residues.

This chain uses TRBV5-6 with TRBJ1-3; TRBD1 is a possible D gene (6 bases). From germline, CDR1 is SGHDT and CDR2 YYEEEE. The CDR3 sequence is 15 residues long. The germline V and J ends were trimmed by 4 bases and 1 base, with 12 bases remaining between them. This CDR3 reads CASSRTALSGNTIYF. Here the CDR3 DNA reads TGTGCCAGCAGCCGGACAGCCCTTTCTGGAAACACCATATATTTT.

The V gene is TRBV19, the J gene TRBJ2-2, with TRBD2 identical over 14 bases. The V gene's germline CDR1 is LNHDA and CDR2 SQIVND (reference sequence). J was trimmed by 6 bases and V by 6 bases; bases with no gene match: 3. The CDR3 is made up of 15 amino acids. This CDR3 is CASSRGLAGAGELFF. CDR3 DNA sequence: TGTGCCAGTAGCAGGGGACTAGCGGGGGCCGGGGAGCTGTTTTTT.

CDR3 protein: CASSPGQTGSPLHF. CDR3 nucleotide sequence: TGTGCCAGCAGCCCGGGACAGACAGGTTCACCCCTCCACTTT. This chain links TRBV7-9 with TRBJ1-6, with 7 bases aligning to TRBD1. Germline V CDR1 and CDR2: SEHNR, FQNEAQ (reference sequence). This CDR3 has 14 amino acids. V lost 5 bases, J lost 9 bases, and 7 bases stayed unmatched.

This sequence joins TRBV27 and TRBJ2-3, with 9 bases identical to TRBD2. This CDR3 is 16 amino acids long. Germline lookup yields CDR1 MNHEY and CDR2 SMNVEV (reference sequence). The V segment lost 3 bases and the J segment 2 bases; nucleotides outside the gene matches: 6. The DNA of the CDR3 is TGTGCCAGCAGTTTGAATAGCGGGGGCAACACAGATACGCAGTATTTT. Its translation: CASSLNSGGNTDTQYF.

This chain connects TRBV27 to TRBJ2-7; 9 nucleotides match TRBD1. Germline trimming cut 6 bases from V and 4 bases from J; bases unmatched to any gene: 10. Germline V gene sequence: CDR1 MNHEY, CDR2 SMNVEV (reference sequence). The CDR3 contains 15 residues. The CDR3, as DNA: TGTGCCAGCAGGGGACCGGACAGGGGTGAGTACGAGCAGTACTTC. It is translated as CASRGPDRGEYEQYF.

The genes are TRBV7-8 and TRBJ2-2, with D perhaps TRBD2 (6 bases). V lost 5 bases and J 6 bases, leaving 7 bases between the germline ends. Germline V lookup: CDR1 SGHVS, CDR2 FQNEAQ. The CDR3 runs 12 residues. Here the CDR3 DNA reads TGTGCCAGCAGCCCGGGAGCCGGGGAGCTGTTTTTT. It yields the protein CASSPGAGELFF.

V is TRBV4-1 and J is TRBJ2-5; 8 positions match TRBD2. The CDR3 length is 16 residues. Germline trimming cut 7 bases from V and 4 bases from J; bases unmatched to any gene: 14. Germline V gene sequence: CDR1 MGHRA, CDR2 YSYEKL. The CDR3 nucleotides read TGCGCCAGCACGCTATCCTTAGCGGGGACGGCAGAGACCCAGTACTTC. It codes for CASTLSLAGTAETQYF.

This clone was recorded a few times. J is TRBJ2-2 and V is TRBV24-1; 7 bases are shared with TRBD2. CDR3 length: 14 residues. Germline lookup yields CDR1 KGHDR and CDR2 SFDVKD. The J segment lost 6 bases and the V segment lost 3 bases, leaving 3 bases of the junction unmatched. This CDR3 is CATSDRLASGELFF. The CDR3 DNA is TGTGCCACCAGTGATCGACTAGCATCCGGGGAGCTGTTTTTT.

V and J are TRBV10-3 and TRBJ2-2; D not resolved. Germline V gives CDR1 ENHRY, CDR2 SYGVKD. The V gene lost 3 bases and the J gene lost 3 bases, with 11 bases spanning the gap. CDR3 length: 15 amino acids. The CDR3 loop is CAISDRVLDTGELFF. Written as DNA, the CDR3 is TGTGCCATCAGTGACCGGGTTTTGGACACCGGGGAGCTGTTTTTT.

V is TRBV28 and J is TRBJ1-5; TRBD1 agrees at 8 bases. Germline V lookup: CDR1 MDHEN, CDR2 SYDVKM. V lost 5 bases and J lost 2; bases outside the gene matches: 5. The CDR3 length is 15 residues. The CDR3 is CASSANRGGNQPQHF. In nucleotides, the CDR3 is TGTGCCAGCAGTGCTAACAGGGGGGGCAATCAGCCCCAGCATTTT.

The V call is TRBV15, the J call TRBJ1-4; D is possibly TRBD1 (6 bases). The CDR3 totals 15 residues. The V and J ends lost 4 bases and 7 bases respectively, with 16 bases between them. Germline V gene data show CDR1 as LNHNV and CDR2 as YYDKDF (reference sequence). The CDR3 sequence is CATSTPNGQLEKLFF. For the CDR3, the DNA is TGTGCCACCAGCACCCCGAACGGACAGCTTGAAAAACTGTTTTTT.

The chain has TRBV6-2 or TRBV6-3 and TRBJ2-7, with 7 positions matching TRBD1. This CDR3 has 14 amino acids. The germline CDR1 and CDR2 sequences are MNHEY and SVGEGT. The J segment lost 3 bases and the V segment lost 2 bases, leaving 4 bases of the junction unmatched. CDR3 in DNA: TGTGCCAGCAGTTACCCCCCAGGGGGCTACGAGCAGTACTTC. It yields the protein CASSYPPGGYEQYF.

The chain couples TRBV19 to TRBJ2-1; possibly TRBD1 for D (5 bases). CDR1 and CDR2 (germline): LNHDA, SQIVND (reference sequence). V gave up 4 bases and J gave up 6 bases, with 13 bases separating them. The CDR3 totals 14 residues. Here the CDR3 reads CASSRLTVINEQFF. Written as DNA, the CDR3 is TGTGCCAGTAGTAGATTGACAGTAATCAATGAGCAGTTCTTC.

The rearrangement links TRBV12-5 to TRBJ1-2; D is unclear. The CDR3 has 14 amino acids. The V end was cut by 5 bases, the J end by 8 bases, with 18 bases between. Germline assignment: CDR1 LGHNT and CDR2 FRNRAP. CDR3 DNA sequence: TGTGCTAGTGGTCCCTCGTGGGTAGGCGGAGGCTACACCTTC. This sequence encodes CASGPSWVGGGYTF.

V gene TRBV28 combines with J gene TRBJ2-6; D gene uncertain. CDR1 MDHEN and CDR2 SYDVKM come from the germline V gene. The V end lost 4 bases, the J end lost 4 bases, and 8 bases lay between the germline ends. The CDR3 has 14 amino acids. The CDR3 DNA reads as TGTGCCAGCAGTTCGACTCTAGGGGCCAACGTCCTGACTTTC. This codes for CASSSTLGANVLTF.

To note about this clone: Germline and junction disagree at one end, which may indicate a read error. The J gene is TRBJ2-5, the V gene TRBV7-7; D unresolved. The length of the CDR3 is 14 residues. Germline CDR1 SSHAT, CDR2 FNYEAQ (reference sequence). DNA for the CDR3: TGTGCTAGCAGCTTAGAGTACGGCCAAGAGACCCAGTACTTC. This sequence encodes CASSLEYGQETQYF.

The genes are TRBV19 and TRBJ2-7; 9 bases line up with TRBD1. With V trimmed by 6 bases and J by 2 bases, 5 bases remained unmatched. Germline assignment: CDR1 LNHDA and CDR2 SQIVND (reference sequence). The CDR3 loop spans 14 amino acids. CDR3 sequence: CASSGTGKPYEQYF. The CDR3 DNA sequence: TGTGCCAGTAGCGGGACAGGGAAGCCCTACGAGCAGTACTTC.

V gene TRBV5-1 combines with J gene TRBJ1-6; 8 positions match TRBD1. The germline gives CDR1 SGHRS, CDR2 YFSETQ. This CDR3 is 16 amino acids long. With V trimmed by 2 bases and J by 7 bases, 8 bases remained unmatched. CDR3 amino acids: CASSLSTDRGNSPLHF. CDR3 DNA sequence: TGCGCCAGCAGCTTATCAACCGACAGGGGCAATTCACCCCTCCACTTT.

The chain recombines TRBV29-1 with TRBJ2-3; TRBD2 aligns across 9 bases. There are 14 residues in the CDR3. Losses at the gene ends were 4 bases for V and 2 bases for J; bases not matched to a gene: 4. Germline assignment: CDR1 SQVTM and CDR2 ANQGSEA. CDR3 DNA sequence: TGCAGCGTTGGGCGGGAGGGTGTCACAGATACGCAGTATTTT. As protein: CSVGREGVTDTQYF.

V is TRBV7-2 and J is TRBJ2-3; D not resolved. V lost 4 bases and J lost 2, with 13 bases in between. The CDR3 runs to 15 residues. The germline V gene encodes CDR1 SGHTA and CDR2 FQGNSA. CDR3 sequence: CASSSGPHLTDTQYF. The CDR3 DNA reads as TGTGCCAGCAGCTCTGGCCCCCACCTCACAGATACGCAGTATTTT.

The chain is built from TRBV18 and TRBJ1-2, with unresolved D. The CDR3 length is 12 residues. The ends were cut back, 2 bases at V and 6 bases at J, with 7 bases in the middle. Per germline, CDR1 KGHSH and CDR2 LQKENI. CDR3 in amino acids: CASSPGGDGYTF. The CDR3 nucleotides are TGTGCCAGCTCACCAGGAGGCGATGGCTACACCTTC.

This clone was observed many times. CDR3 sequence reads: CARPDSHREKLFF. CDR3 nucleotide sequence: TGTGCCAGACCGGACAGTCATAGAGAAAAACTGTTTTTT. The rearrangement links TRBV21-1 to TRBJ1-4; the DNA was not used to check the table's D call, TRBD1. TRBV21-1 constitutes a pseudogene. This CDR3 spans 13 amino acids.